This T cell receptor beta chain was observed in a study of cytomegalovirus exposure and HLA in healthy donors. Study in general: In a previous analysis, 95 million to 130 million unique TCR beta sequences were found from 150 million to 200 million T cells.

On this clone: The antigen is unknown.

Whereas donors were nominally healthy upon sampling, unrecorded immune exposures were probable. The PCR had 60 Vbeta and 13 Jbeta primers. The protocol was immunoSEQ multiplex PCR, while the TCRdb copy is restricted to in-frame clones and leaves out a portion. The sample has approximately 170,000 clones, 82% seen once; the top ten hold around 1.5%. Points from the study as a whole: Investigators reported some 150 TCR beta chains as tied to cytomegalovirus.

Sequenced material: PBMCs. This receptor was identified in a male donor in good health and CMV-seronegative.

The CDR3 DNA reads TGTGCCAGCAGCAACCAGGGTTCCAATCAGCCCCAGCATTTT. It codes for CASSNQGSNQPQHF. The chain recombines TRBV6-1 with TRBJ1-5, with D possibly matching TRBD1 (5 bases). The CDR3 is 14 residues long. V lost 6 bases, J lost 3 bases, and 12 bases lay in between. CDR1 MNHNS and CDR2 SASEGT come from the germline V gene.